These 10 T cell receptor beta chains originate from one sample sequenced in a study of cytomegalovirus exposure and HLA in healthy donors (dated 2017 in TCRdb). Preparation of the library involved the immunoSEQ multiplex PCR assay. A mixture of 60 forward primers for TCR Vbeta segments and 13 reverse primers for TCR Jbeta segments was used in the multiplex PCR. TCRdb mirrors the immuneACCESS table, restricted to in-frame sequences. Some clones are absent from its copies; in checked studies, under half trace to an unresolved V gene, and the reason for the others is unknown. For this sample there are roughly 120,000 clones; under 85% appear just once. 13% of the sample comes from the top ten. The sample taken for sequencing was PBMCs. Source of these receptors: a woman aged 40 to 50 in good health and CMV-seropositive.

This chain uses TRBV27 with TRBJ2-1; perhaps TRBD2 as D (5 bases). The CDR3 contains 16 residues. CDR1 is MNHEY and CDR2 is SMNVEV in the germline V gene (reference sequence). V was clipped by 0 bases and J by 0 bases, with 9 bases between them. The CDR3 DNA reads TGTGCCAGCAGTTTATCGAGAGGAGGCTCCTACAATGAGCAGTTCTTC. Translating gives CASSLSRGGSYNEQFF.

This clone was counted a single time. The CDR3: CASGASGRSGTDTQYF. DNA of the CDR3: TGCGCCAGCGGGGCTAGCGGGAGATCAGGCACAGATACGCAGTATTTT. This sequence joins TRBV5-1 and TRBJ2-3; TRBD2 matches 10 bases. V dropped 7 bases and J dropped 1; count of bases not matched to a gene: 9. The CDR3 sequence is 16 residues long. Looked up from germline, CDR1 is SGHRS and CDR2 is YFSETQ.

This chain connects TRBV11-2 to TRBJ2-7; TRBD1 agrees at 9 bases. The CDR3 totals 16 residues. Per the germline V gene, CDR1 is SGHAT and CDR2 is FQNNGV. J lost 3 bases, V lost 4 bases, and 10 bases had no gene match. CDR3 sequence: CASSSRFGTGSYEQYF. In DNA form, the CDR3 reads TGTGCCAGCAGCTCACGATTCGGGACAGGGAGCTACGAGCAGTACTTC.

This sequence joins TRBV11-2 and TRBJ1-3; D gene ambiguous. Germline V gene sequence: CDR1 SGHAT, CDR2 FQNNGV. There are 15 residues in the CDR3. Trimming took off 2 bases at V and 4 bases at J, with 12 bases between the two ends. The CDR3 coding sequence is TGTGCCAGCAGCTTAATTGTCCGGGGAGGAAACACCATATATTTT. Amino acids: CASSLIVRGGNTIYF.

This clone was detected only once. The chain uses TRBV7-9 and TRBJ2-1; TRBD2 agrees at 11 bases. The CDR3 consists of 16 residues. Germline V gene sequence: CDR1 SEHNR, CDR2 FQNEAQ (reference sequence). J was trimmed by 4 bases and V by 4 bases; bases with no gene match: 6. The CDR3 DNA reads as TGTGCCAGCAGCTCTAATCTAGCGGGAGGATACAATGAGCAGTTCTTC. Amino acid sequence: CASSSNLAGGYNEQFF.

The V call is TRBV5-4, the J call TRBJ2-5; 8 positions agree with TRBD1. Matching the DNA end better, TRBJ2-7 makes the J call doubtful. CDR1 and CDR2 (germline): SGHNT, YYREEE (reference sequence). The CDR3 consists of 13 residues. This CDR3 is CASTPSTGDEQYF. The CDR3 DNA reads as TGTGCCAGCACACCCTCGACAGGGGACGAGCAGTACTTC.

The V gene is TRBV7-3, the J gene TRBJ1-5; D gene uncertain. CDR1 is SGHTA, CDR2 FQGTGA, per germline. The V end was cut by 4 bases, the J end by 3 bases, with 7 bases between. This CDR3 comprises 13 residues. CDR3 sequence (DNA): TGTGCCAGCAGCTGGTTCTACAATCAGCCCCAGCATTTT. Its translation is CASSWFYNQPQHF.

This rearrangement joins TRBV18 to TRBJ2-5; 7 bases align to TRBD1. V shed 3 bases and J 3 bases; nucleotides not matched to a gene: 4. Germline CDR1 is KGHSH and CDR2 is LQKENI. This CDR3 contains 14 residues. CDR3 amino acids: CASSPLGQKETQYF. CDR3 coding DNA: TGTGCCAGCTCACCCCTGGGACAGAAAGAGACCCAGTACTTC.

The gene calls are TRBV2 and TRBJ1-4, with 7 bases aligning to TRBD1. CDR3 size: 13 residues. Germline V CDR1 and CDR2: SNHLY, FYNNEI. V lost 8 bases to trimming and J lost 8 bases; unmatched junction nucleotides: 8. CDR3: CASYVRGKEKLFF. CDR3 DNA: TGTGCCAGCTACGTCAGGGGGAAAGAAAAACTGTTTTTT.

This chain uses TRBV6-1 with TRBJ2-7; D remains ambiguous. The CDR3 runs to 14 residues. V was shortened by 2 bases and J by 1 base, with 9 bases between the two germline ends. Per the germline V gene, CDR1 is MNHNS and CDR2 is SASEGT. In DNA, the CDR3 is TGTGCCAGCAGTGAATATGCCGGTTCCTACGAGCAGTACTTC. Its translation: CASSEYAGSYEQYF.